Listed below are T cell receptor beta chains from one sample, sequenced in a study of CD8+CD57+ T cells in acquired aplastic anemia. TCRdb reanalysed the reads using MiXCR and keeps one entry per CDR3 protein. This sample has about 160,000 distinct CDR3 sequences; more than 40% occur once, and the top ten carry about 30%. The sequenced sample was sorted CD4+, CD8+, or CD8+CD57+ T cells (not recorded which) from PBMCs. The receptors shown here come from a human donor with aplastic anemia. Each CDR3 is given with its conserved first and last residue. Each record gives: clone size, V gene, J gene, D gene, CDR3 protein, CDR3 DNA. D genes are given only for firm matches. Not every row has a clone size; where given, it reads once, few, many or a size class.

clone size: -
V gene: TRBV7-2
J gene: TRBJ2-5
D gene: TRBD1
CDR3 protein: CASKRDRSQETQYF
CDR3 DNA: TGTGCCAGCAAACGGGACAGGTCACAAGAGACCCAGTACTTC

clone size: few
V gene: TRBV24-1
J gene: TRBJ2-3
D gene: TRBD2
CDR3 protein: CATSEPGLAGPDTQYF
CDR3 DNA: TGTGCCACCAGTGAACCGGGACTAGCGGGACCAGATACGCAGTATTTT

clone size: many
V gene: TRBV4-3
J gene: TRBJ2-2
D gene: TRBD2
CDR3 protein: CASSQLAGVGGGELFF
CDR3 DNA: TGCGCCAGCAGCCAATTAGCGGGAGTGGGCGGCGGGGAGCTGTTTTTT

clone size: -
V gene: TRBV19
J gene: TRBJ1-4
D gene: -
CDR3 protein: CASQGTATNEKLFF
CDR3 DNA: TGTGCCAGTCAGGGTACCGCAACTAATGAAAAACTGTTTTTT

clone size: once
V gene: TRBV9
J gene: TRBJ1-6
D gene: TRBD1
CDR3 protein: CASSPPLGKDRKNSPLHF
CDR3 DNA: TGTGCCAGCAGCCCACCACTGGGGAAGGACAGGAAAAATTCACCCCTCCACTTT

clone size: -
V gene: TRBV11-1
J gene: TRBJ2-7
D gene: TRBD1
CDR3 protein: CASSFSGGSGHGELYF
CDR3 DNA: TGTGCCAGCAGCTTTTCAGGGGGATCGGGGCACGGGGAGCTGTACTTC

clone size: -
V gene: TRBV19
J gene: TRBJ2-1
D gene: TRBD2
CDR3 protein: CASSTSGRAFEQFF
CDR3 DNA: TGTGCCAGTAGTACTAGCGGGAGGGCCTTTGAGCAGTTCTTC

clone size: -
V gene: TRBV4-1
J gene: TRBJ2-5
D gene: -
CDR3 protein: CASSQEQGVGIQYF
CDR3 DNA: TGCGCCAGCAGCCAAGAACAAGGCGTCGGGATCCAGTACTTC

clone size: -
V gene: TRBV7-9
J gene: TRBJ1-1
D gene: -
CDR3 protein: CASSLGRSLIEAFF
CDR3 DNA: TGTGCCAGCAGCTTGGGCAGGAGCCTTATTGAAGCTTTCTTT

clone size: many
V gene: TRBV19
J gene: TRBJ2-1
D gene: TRBD2
CDR3 protein: CASSPPGLGSYEQFF
CDR3 DNA: TGTGCCAGTAGTCCGCCGGGACTAGGTTCTTATGAGCAGTTCTTC